These 27 T cell receptor beta chains were all obtained from the same sample, sequenced in a study of breast tumors, draining lymph nodes, adjacent tissues. Axillary draining lymph nodes of breast cancer patients supplied the node samples. Using its own MiXCR run on the multiplex PCR reads, TCRdb lists one record per CDR3 protein. Of over 150,000 distinct CDR3 sequences in the sample, 30% to 35% were seen once. The sample was axillary lymph node tissue. All receptors derive from a female donor with breast cancer. Some clones in this sample may be carry-over from other donors' samples.

This clonotype was recorded many times. The V call is TRBV15, the J call TRBJ2-2; 10 bases align to TRBD2. J gave up 6 bases and V 0 bases, and 13 bases lay outside the gene matches. The CDR3 runs to 19 residues. CDR1 LNHNV and CDR2 YYDKDF come from the germline V gene (reference sequence). CDR3 loop: CATSRDDALAGAPPGELFF. CDR3 bases: TGTGCCACCAGCAGAGATGACGCGCTAGCGGGGGCCCCCCCCGGGGAGCTGTTTTTT.

This clonotype has more than one count but fewer than ten. The chain links TRBV5-6 to TRBJ1-1; weak D call: TRBD1 (6 bases). The CDR3 covers 14 residues. Trimming removed 5 bases at V and 4 bases at J, with 15 bases between. CDR1 and CDR2 (germline): SGHDT, YYEEEE. The CDR3 DNA reads as TGTGCCAGCAGGTTACAGGGAGGCGGCACTGAAGCTTTCTTT. Its translation is CASRLQGGGTEAFF.

The V and J genes are TRBV27 and TRBJ2-5; possibly TRBD2 for D (7 bases). In germline, CDR1 is MNHEY, CDR2 SMNVEV (reference sequence). The CDR3 is made up of 14 amino acids. Trimming removed 4 bases at V and 2 bases at J, with 11 bases between. CDR3 sequence reads: CASSWGGGQETQYF. CDR3 DNA: TGTGCCAGCAGTTGGGGGGGCGGTCAAGAGACCCAGTACTTC.

This clonotype was counted ten times or more. The gene calls are TRBV6-6 and TRBJ1-4, with 7 positions matching TRBD1. This CDR3 spans 20 amino acids. Trimming removed 5 bases from V and 5 bases from J; junction bases left unmatched: 23. The germline gives CDR1 MNHNY, CDR2 SVGAGI (reference sequence). In DNA, the CDR3 is TGTGCCAGCAGTCTCGACAGGGTCGCATTGGAGGGTGGCCCAAATGAAAAACTGTTTTTT. This sequence encodes CASSLDRVALEGGPNEKLFF.

This clonotype was observed once. The genes are TRBV7-9 and TRBJ1-1; unclear D gene. The CDR3 runs to 15 residues. Trimming shortened V by 1 base and J by 5 bases, and 14 bases separated the two germline ends. CDR1 SEHNR and CDR2 FQNEAQ come from the germline V gene (reference sequence). CDR3 region: CASSLGVGLGTEAFF. CDR3 DNA: TGTGCCAGCAGCTTAGGGGTAGGGTTAGGGACTGAAGCTTTCTTT.

This clonotype appeared many times. The gene calls are TRBV7-7 and TRBJ2-3, with D perhaps TRBD2 (6 bases). Germline lookup yields CDR1 SSHAT and CDR2 FNYEAQ (reference sequence). This CDR3 spans 11 amino acids. The CDR3, as DNA: TGTGCTGGAAGGGAGGCAGATACGCAGTATTTT. Its protein product is CAGREADTQYF. The full variable domain, rest sourced from reference TRBV7-7 and TRBJ2-3, is GAGVSQSPRYKVTKRGQDVTLRCDPISSHATLYWYQQALGQGPEFLTYFNYEAQPDKSGLPSDRFSAERPEGSISTLTIQRTEQRDSAMYRCAGREADTQYFGPGTRLTVL.

This clonotype was counted a few times. This sequence joins TRBV3-1 and TRBJ2-1; 10 bases map to TRBD1. CDR3 length: 17 residues. Trimming took 1 base from V and 1 from J; bases not matched to a gene: 4. CDR1 and CDR2 from the germline V gene are LGHDT and YNNKEL (reference sequence). CDR3 sequence (DNA): TGTGCCAGCAGCCAAGTACCGGGACAGGGGTCCTACAATGAGCAGTTCTTC. Translation: CASSQVPGQGSYNEQFF.

This clonotype occurred many times. This chain links TRBV14 with TRBJ2-3, with D perhaps matching TRBD1 (6 bases). The ends were cut back, 4 bases at V and 2 bases at J, with 13 bases in the middle. This CDR3 comprises 15 residues. Germline V gene sequence: CDR1 SGHDN, CDR2 FVKESK. The CDR3 protein is CASSRDRFTTDTQYF. DNA for the CDR3: TGTGCCAGCAGCCGAGACAGGTTTACCACAGATACGCAGTATTTT.

A remark on this clonotype: A much larger clone lies a single base off, so this may be a read error. The chain couples TRBV9 to TRBJ2-1; D is undetermined. The germline V gene has CDR1 SGDLS and CDR2 YYNGEE. The CDR3 runs to 13 residues. CDR3 protein: CAGSVEVWGEQFF. The CDR3 coding sequence is TGTGCCGGCAGCGTAGAGGTCTGGGGTGAGCAGTTCTTC.

This clonotype was observed at least ten times. V is TRBV10-1 and J is TRBJ2-2; D gene uncertain. Germline V CDR1 and CDR2: WNHNN, SYGVQD (reference sequence). The V end lost 0 bases, the J end lost 3 bases, and 11 bases lay between the germline ends. The CDR3 length is 16 residues. CDR3 region: CASSESKRPYTGELFF. CDR3 DNA: TGCGCCAGCAGTGAGTCGAAAAGGCCTTACACCGGGGAGCTGTTTTTT.

This clonotype has at least ten counts. The J gene is TRBJ1-2, the V gene TRBV15; D not resolved. The CDR3 runs to 14 residues. CDR1 LNHNV and CDR2 YYDKDF come from the germline V gene (reference sequence). The germline V and J ends were trimmed by 0 bases and 5 bases, with 10 bases remaining between them. The DNA for the CDR3 is TGTGCCACCAGCAGAGACGCCGCTGGGTATGGCTACACCTTC. Amino acids: CATSRDAAGYGYTF.

The chain employs TRBV15 and TRBJ1-1, with D uncertain. Per the germline V gene, CDR1 is LNHNV and CDR2 is YYDKDF (reference sequence). The V gene lost 8 bases and the J gene lost 7 bases, with 14 bases spanning the gap. The CDR3 has 12 residues. CDR3 in amino acids: CATADGKGEAFF. The CDR3 DNA sequence: TGTGCCACCGCGGACGGAAAAGGTGAAGCTTTCTTT.

In this sample, this clonotype turned up a few times. This may arise from a read error, as a much more abundant clone is one base away. This chain joins TRBV10-3 and TRBJ2-3; 11 nucleotides agree with TRBD2. Germline assignment: CDR1 ENHRY and CDR2 SYGVKD. This CDR3 contains 16 residues. CDR3: CAISFTSGSSSDTRYF. CDR3 nucleotides: TGTGCCATCAGCTTCACTAGCGGGAGTTCCTCAGATACGCGGTATTTT.

At least ten counts were recorded for this clonotype. This chain uses TRBV20-1 with TRBJ2-1; 12 nucleotides line up with TRBD2. This CDR3 has 15 residues. Per the germline V gene, CDR1 is DFQATT and CDR2 is SNEGSKA (reference sequence). V was clipped by 1 base and J by 8 bases; unmatched bases: 6. The CDR3 loop reads CSARGTSGVWDEQFF. The CDR3 coding sequence is TGCAGTGCTAGAGGGACTAGCGGGGTCTGGGATGAGCAGTTCTTC.

This clonotype has ten or more counts. The V and J genes are TRBV9 and TRBJ2-5; tentatively, D is TRBD2 (7 bases). V shed 6 bases and J shed 1 base, with 19 bases lying between them. Germline V gives CDR1 SGDLS, CDR2 YYNGEE. The CDR3 consists of 16 residues. DNA for the CDR3: TGTGCCAGCAATTTCCGATACAGGGAGGGCCAAGAGACCCAGTACTTC. As protein: CASNFRYREGQETQYF.

For this clonotype: A read error may be the cause here, since a much bigger clone is one base away. The chain has TRBV11-3 and TRBJ2-1; 8 nucleotides agree with TRBD2. The CDR3 contains 15 residues. Germline CDR1 reads SGHNT; CDR2 reads YENEEA. CDR3 bases: TGTGCCGGCAGCTCTCCGGGACTAGACTCCAATGAGCAGTTCTTC. This encodes CAGSSPGLDSNEQFF.

This clonotype has more than one count but fewer than ten. The chain combines TRBV27 with TRBJ2-1; 11 positions agree with TRBD2. From germline, CDR1 is MNHEY and CDR2 SMNVEV (reference sequence). The CDR3 runs to 17 residues. J gave up 9 bases and V 5 bases, and 15 bases lay outside the gene matches. CDR3 sequence reads: CASSPGSGRARGGEQFF. The CDR3 DNA reads as TGTGCCAGCAGTCCTGGTAGCGGGAGGGCCCGGGGTGGTGAGCAGTTCTTC.

This clonotype has ten or more counts. The chain joins TRBV6-1 to TRBJ2-5; possible D gene TRBD1, 6 bases. The V and J ends lost 7 bases and 4 bases respectively, with 13 bases between them. Per germline, CDR1 MNHNS and CDR2 SASEGT. The CDR3 contains 13 residues. CDR3: CASIGGSSETQYF. The CDR3 nucleotides are TGTGCCAGCATAGGGGGTTCATCAGAGACCCAGTACTTC.

This chain joins TRBV2 and TRBJ1-6, with D possibly TRBD1 on 6 matching bases. The CDR3 has 15 residues. Trimming removed 0 bases at V and 7 bases at J, with 10 bases between. CDR1 SNHLY and CDR2 FYNNEI come from the germline V gene. This CDR3 reads CASSEAGHRNSPLHF. In DNA, the CDR3 is TGTGCCAGCAGTGAAGCGGGACACCGGAATTCACCCCTCCACTTT.

The sample holds a few counts of this clonotype. A much larger clone lies a single base off, so this may be a read error. The J gene is TRBJ2-7, the V gene TRBV5-8; 7 bases align to TRBD2. This CDR3 contains 14 residues. The germline V gene encodes CDR1 SGHTS and CDR2 YDEGEE. V lost 3 bases, J lost 5 bases, and 8 bases stayed unmatched. The CDR3 coding sequence is TGTGCCAGCAGCTCCCGTCCGGCGGGGGACGAGCAGTACTTC. This gives the protein CASSSRPAGDEQYF.

The rearrangement links TRBV12-3 or TRBV12-4 to TRBJ1-1; a possible D gene is TRBD1 (6 bases). V was clipped by 6 bases and J by 5 bases, with 13 bases between them. This CDR3 is built from 13 residues. The DNA of the CDR3 is TGTGCCAGCAGGACAGGTTTTCGGACTGAAGCTTTCTTT. Protein: CASRTGFRTEAFF.

The chain is built from TRBV5-4 and TRBJ2-1; the match to TRBD2 covers 11 bases. Germline assignment: CDR1 SGHNT and CDR2 YYREEE (reference sequence). The V and J ends lost 0 bases and 6 bases, in that order; junction bases with no gene match: 5. This CDR3 has 16 residues. The CDR3 sequence: CASSLAGLAGLNEQFF. Here the CDR3 DNA reads TGTGCCAGCAGCTTGGCCGGACTAGCGGGCCTCAATGAGCAGTTCTTC.

The chain uses TRBV6-6 and TRBJ1-1; D gene unclear. The CDR3 sequence is 11 residues long. The germline V gene encodes CDR1 MNHNY and CDR2 SVGAGI (reference sequence). Trimming shortened V by 8 bases and J by 2 bases, and 6 bases separated the two germline ends. Here the CDR3 DNA reads TGTGCCAGCTCCTCCAACACTGAAGCTTTCTTT. This translates into CASSSNTEAFF.

V and J are TRBV24-1 and TRBJ1-2, with D unclear. Looked up from germline, CDR1 is KGHDR and CDR2 is SFDVKD. Trimming shortened V by 3 bases and J by 12 bases, and 13 bases separated the two germline ends. CDR3 length equals 12 residues. The CDR3 DNA is TGTGCCACCAGTGATCGGACTAGCGGTAACACCTTC. The encoded protein is CATSDRTSGNTF.

This clonotype was recorded at least ten times. The V and J genes are TRBV20-1 and TRBJ2-1; D gene uncertain. CDR3 size: 11 residues. Germline CDR1 and CDR2: DFQATT and SNEGSKA (reference sequence). Trimming cost V 6 bases and J 3 bases, with 6 bases left between them. The CDR3 here is CSAIYYNEQFF. DNA of the CDR3: TGCAGTGCCATTTACTACAATGAGCAGTTCTTC.

This clonotype was seen a handful of times. The chain uses TRBV6-2 or TRBV6-3 and TRBJ2-1; no clear D gene. With 0 bases removed from V and 4 bases from J, the gap between germline ends came to 13 bases. CDR3 size: 16 residues. Germline V CDR1 and CDR2: MNHEY, SVGEGT. CDR3 sequence reads: CASSYSTLGRYNEQFF. CDR3 DNA: TGTGCCAGCAGTTACTCGACCCTAGGCAGATACAATGAGCAGTTCTTC.

Many counts were recorded for this clonotype. V gene TRBV12-3 or TRBV12-4 combines with J gene TRBJ2-1, with TRBD2 identical over 14 bases. With 5 bases clipped from V and 8 bases from J, the junction kept 8 bases outside the gene matches. This CDR3 is 16 amino acids long. CDR3 in amino acids: CASSRLAGGSRYEQFF. CDR3 nucleotides: TGTGCCAGCAGTCGACTAGCGGGAGGGTCGCGTTATGAGCAGTTCTTC.